The source of this T cell receptor beta chain is a study of blood T cell repertoires in COVID-19. Whole-study context: From the United States, Italy and Spain came samples of acute and convalescent COVID-19. T cells, B-cell-depleted T cells, or PBMCs supplied cDNA or gDNA.

The repertoire was sequenced with immunoSEQ multiplex PCR; TCRdb's copy has only in-frame clones and lacks some. Of under 70,000 clones in the sample, about 91% were seen once. The sample was peripheral blood. This clonotype originated in a woman in her fifties or sixties with active or convalescent COVID-19.

The DNA for the CDR3 is TGTGCCTGGAGTTTGGGGACAGGGGATAATCAGCCCCAGCATTTT. Translation gives CAWSLGTGDNQPQHF. The rearrangement joins TRBV30 to TRBJ1-5, with TRBD1 matching over 10 bases. The trim removed 2 bases at V and 4 bases at J, leaving 5 bases unmatched. In germline, CDR1 is GTSNPN, CDR2 SVGIG (reference sequence). The CDR3 runs to 15 residues.